The source of this TCR beta chain is a study of blood T cell repertoires in COVID-19. Study information: The United States, Italy and Spain supplied acute and convalescent COVID-19 samples.

The assay was immunoSEQ multiplex PCR, and TCRdb's table has in-frame clones only and misses some. The repertoire holds 200,000 to 300,000 clones, roughly 86% seen once, with approximately 9.8% in the top ten. Germline CDR1 reads SGHTA; CDR2 reads FQGNSA. This CDR3 has 16 residues. The J segment lost 3 bases and the V segment lost 5 bases, leaving 8 bases of the junction unmatched. The sequence came from a man aged 40-55 years who had recovered from COVID-19. The chain links TRBV7-2 to TRBJ2-1, with 9 nucleotides matching TRBD2. The material sequenced was peripheral blood. The CDR3 sequence: CASSPDGAGGYNEQFF. The CDR3 DNA reads as TGTGCCAGCAGCCCCGACGGAGCGGGGGGCTACAATGAGCAGTTCTTC.